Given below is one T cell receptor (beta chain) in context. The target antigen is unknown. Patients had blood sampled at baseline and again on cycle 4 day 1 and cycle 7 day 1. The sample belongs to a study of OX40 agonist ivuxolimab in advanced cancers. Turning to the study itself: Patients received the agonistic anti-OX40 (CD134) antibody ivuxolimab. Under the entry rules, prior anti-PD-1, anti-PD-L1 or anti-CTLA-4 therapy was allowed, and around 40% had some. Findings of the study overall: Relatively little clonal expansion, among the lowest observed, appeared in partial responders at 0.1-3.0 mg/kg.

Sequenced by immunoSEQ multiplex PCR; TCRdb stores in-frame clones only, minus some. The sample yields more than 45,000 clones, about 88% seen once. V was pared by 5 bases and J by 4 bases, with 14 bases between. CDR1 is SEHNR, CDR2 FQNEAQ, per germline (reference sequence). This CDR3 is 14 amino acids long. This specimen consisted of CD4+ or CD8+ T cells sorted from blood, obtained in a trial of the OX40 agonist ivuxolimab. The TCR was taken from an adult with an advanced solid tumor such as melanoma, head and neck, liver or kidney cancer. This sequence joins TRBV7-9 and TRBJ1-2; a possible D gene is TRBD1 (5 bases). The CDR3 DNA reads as TGTGCCAGCAGCCCCGAGGCAGGGAGCTATGGCTACACCTTC. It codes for CASSPEAGSYGYTF.